The 17 T cell receptor beta chains given below trace back to one sample, sequenced in a study of cytotoxic CD8 clonotypes in ibrutinib-treated CLL. The method was immunoSEQ multiplex PCR; TCRdb's version includes in-frame clones alone and lacks a portion of them. The sample contains some 200,000 clones, around 72% of which appear only once. The sequencing here drew on PBMCs, taken after 24 months of ibrutinib treatment. The receptors were sampled from a human donor with chronic lymphocytic leukemia.

The chain is built from TRBV14 and TRBJ2-2; D unresolved. V lost 2 bases and J lost 0, with 10 bases in between. The length of the CDR3 is 16 residues. Germline V gene data show CDR1 as SGHDN and CDR2 as FVKESK. The CDR3: CASSQLLGTNTGELFF. The CDR3 region has the DNA TGTGCCAGCAGCCAATTGTTGGGAACGAACACCGGGGAGCTGTTTTTT.

This clone was picked up a small number of times. The J gene is TRBJ1-3, the V gene TRBV5-4; D not resolved. The CDR3 is made up of 13 amino acids. V dropped 2 bases and J dropped 7 bases, with 10 bases sitting between them. Per germline, CDR1 SGHNT and CDR2 YYREEE (reference sequence). In DNA form, the CDR3 reads TGTGCCAGCAGCTTCGATCTCATTAACACCATATATTTT. The encoded protein is CASSFDLINTIYF.

The chain employs TRBV7-2 and TRBJ2-3, with 9 bases fitting TRBD2. Unmatched junction bases numbered 5, after V lost 3 bases and J lost 1 base. The CDR3 covers 16 residues. The germline gives CDR1 SGHTA, CDR2 FQGNSA. The CDR3 is CASSFFAGGGTDTQYF. The CDR3 region has the DNA TGTGCCAGCAGCTTTTTCGCGGGAGGGGGCACAGATACGCAGTATTTT.

The chain carries TRBV27 and TRBJ1-1, with 9 bases aligning to TRBD1. V gave up 0 bases and J gave up 10 bases; unmatched junction bases: 9. This CDR3 region has 15 residues. Germline V gene sequence: CDR1 MNHEY, CDR2 SMNVEV (reference sequence). The CDR3 bases are TGTGCCAGCAGTTTATCGGGACAGGGCAAGAAAGCAGCTTTCTTT. Translation gives CASSLSGQGKKAAFF.

The chain combines TRBV7-8 with TRBJ2-5; 12 nucleotides match TRBD2. V shed 5 bases and J 0 bases; nucleotides not matched to a gene: 13. CDR1 and CDR2 (germline): SGHVS, FQNEAQ. This CDR3 is built from 19 residues. The CDR3 DNA reads TGTGCCAGCAGCATAAGGACTAGCGGGGAGATTCCGTACCAAGAGACCCAGTACTTC. Translation gives CASSIRTSGEIPYQETQYF.

V is TRBV6-5 and J is TRBJ1-1, with D unresolved. V was cut by 6 bases and J by 4 bases, with 15 bases left in between. The CDR3 covers 14 residues. Germline assignment: CDR1 MNHEY and CDR2 SVGAGI. CDR3 amino acids: CASSRGLRVTEAFF. DNA of the CDR3: TGTGCCAGCAGCCGCGGGCTTCGGGTCACTGAAGCTTTCTTT.

The chain has TRBV5-4 and TRBJ2-1; D is uncertain. This CDR3 region has 12 residues. V lost 2 bases and J 7 bases, leaving 7 bases between the germline ends. The germline CDR1 and CDR2 sequences are SGHNT and YYREEE (reference sequence). This CDR3 reads CASSFTRNEQFF. As DNA, the CDR3 is TGTGCCAGCAGCTTCACTCGGAATGAGCAGTTCTTC.

V is TRBV11-3 and J is TRBJ2-3; 8 positions match TRBD2. CDR1 and CDR2 (germline): SGHNT, YENEEA. J gave up 0 bases and V 1 base, and 3 bases lay outside the gene matches. The CDR3 has 16 amino acids. CDR3 protein: CASSLGGTSSTDTQYF. Here the CDR3 DNA reads TGTGCCAGCAGCTTAGGCGGGACTAGTAGCACAGATACGCAGTATTTT.

This chain connects TRBV11-2 to TRBJ2-1; 9 bases map to TRBD2. CDR3 length: 14 residues. V was clipped by 5 bases and J by 9 bases; unmatched bases: 8. Germline loops: CDR1 SGHAT, CDR2 FQNNGV. The CDR3 region has the DNA TGTGCCAGCAGCCCTCTAGCGGGGAAGACTGAGCAGTTCTTC. As protein: CASSPLAGKTEQFF. Filled out from reference TRBV11-2 and TRBJ2-1, the complete variable domain reads EAGVAQSPRYKIIEKRQSVAFWCNPISGHATLYWYQQILGQGPKLLIQFQNNGVVDDSQLPKDRFSAERLKGVDSTLKIQPAKLEDSAVYLCASSPLAGKTEQFFGPGTRLTVL.

This clone was seen a handful of times. The rearrangement joins TRBV27 to TRBJ2-7, with unresolved D. The CDR3 extends over 13 amino acids. V was cut by 5 bases and J by 2 bases, with 10 bases left in between. The germline CDR1 and CDR2 sequences are MNHEY and SMNVEV (reference sequence). Written as DNA, the CDR3 is TGTGCCAGCAGTCCCCAGAACACCTACGAGCAGTACTTC. This gives the protein CASSPQNTYEQYF.

The rearrangement links TRBV7-2 to TRBJ2-7; 7 nucleotides line up with TRBD2. After removal of 3 bases from V and 3 bases from J, the junction contained 14 bases not matched to a gene. In germline, CDR1 is SGHTA, CDR2 FQGNSA. The CDR3 is 17 residues long. CDR3 coding DNA: TGTGCCAGCAGCTTCCAAGAGGGTAAGCGGGACCGCTACGAGCAGTACTTC. Its translation: CASSFQEGKRDRYEQYF.

A few counts support this clone. The CDR3 sequence: CASRGAGGFGQPQHF. The CDR3 DNA reads TGTGCAAGTCGAGGGGCCGGGGGGTTCGGTCAGCCCCAGCATTTT. The chain couples TRBV12-2 to TRBJ1-5. TRBV12-2 is annotated as a pseudogene. This CDR3 contains 15 residues.

A few counts support this clone. The V call is TRBV27, the J call TRBJ2-2; D not certain. The CDR3 is made up of 15 amino acids. CDR1 is MNHEY and CDR2 is SMNVEV in the germline V gene (reference sequence). V was pared by 3 bases and J by 4 bases, with 12 bases between. CDR3 residues: CASSFIRLSTGELFF. For the CDR3, the DNA is TGTGCCAGCAGTTTCATTCGGTTGAGCACCGGGGAGCTGTTTTTT.

The chain carries TRBV4-2 and TRBJ2-1; D not resolved. The CDR3 is 17 residues long. Germline lookup yields CDR1 LGHNA and CDR2 YNFKEQ. The ends were cut back, 0 bases at V and 0 bases at J, with 12 bases in the middle. The CDR3 loop reads CASSQDSTLSSYNEQFF. CDR3 coding DNA: TGTGCCAGCAGCCAAGATTCGACTTTAAGCTCCTACAATGAGCAGTTCTTC.

V usage is TRBV19 and J usage is TRBJ1-5; no clear D gene. Germline CDR1 is LNHDA and CDR2 is SQIVND (reference sequence). The CDR3 is 16 residues long. The V end lost 4 bases, the J end lost 9 bases, and 22 bases lay between the germline ends. The CDR3, as DNA: TGTGCCAGTAGTAGGTCGGCGGGAAATCAGGTTCGGCCCCAGCATTTT. The encoded protein is CASSRSAGNQVRPQHF.

J is TRBJ2-1 and V is TRBV11-2, with D perhaps matching TRBD2 (6 bases). The V end was cut by 7 bases, the J end by 3 bases, with 10 bases between. The CDR3 has 13 amino acids. Germline-derived CDR1 and CDR2 are SGHAT and FQNNGV. CDR3 sequence (DNA): TGTGCCAGCATCCATAGCGGCTACAATGAGCAGTTCTTC. Translation gives CASIHSGYNEQFF. The full variable domain, in which reference TRBV11-2 and TRBJ2-1 provide the parts outside the CDR3, is EAGVAQSPRYKIIEKRQSVAFWCNPISGHATLYWYQQILGQGPKLLIQFQNNGVVDDSQLPKDRFSAERLKGVDSTLKIQPAKLEDSAVYLCASIHSGYNEQFFGPGTRLTVL.

The V gene is TRBV15, the J gene TRBJ2-5; 9 positions match TRBD2. The CDR3 consists of 17 residues. Germline trimming cut 0 bases from V and 6 bases from J; bases unmatched to any gene: 11. The germline V gene has CDR1 LNHNV and CDR2 YYDKDF (reference sequence). The CDR3 loop reads CATSRDPSRGGRKTQYF. The CDR3 DNA follows: TGTGCCACCAGCAGAGATCCGTCGCGGGGGGGCAGAAAGACCCAGTACTTC.